The present entry profiles one T cell receptor (beta chain) with its context. This sample was taken from a study of identical twins. The authors used template switching to add a universal primer site and gave cDNA unique molecular identifiers. TCRdb independently ran MiXCR on the 5' RACE reads; one entry per CDR3 protein. Of roughly 1.6 million distinct CDR3 sequences detected, 32% appear once; the ten largest clones hold under 0.35%. CDR1 is LGHDT and CDR2 is YNNKEL in the germline V gene (reference sequence). Trimming took off 6 bases at V and 3 bases at J, with 21 bases between the two ends. This CDR3 is 16 amino acids long.

The chain recombines TRBV3-1 with TRBJ2-7; the D is unclear. The specimen sequenced was cord blood. This sequence originates from a newborn girl in good health. The CDR3 here is CASRQSVAESSYEQYF. The CDR3 nucleotides read TGTGCCAGCAGACAAAGTGTGGCAGAATCAAGCTACGAGCAGTACTTC.